These T cell receptor beta chains were read from a single sample in a study of cytomegalovirus exposure and HLA in healthy donors. Assay used: immunoSEQ multiplex PCR; TCRdb lists only in-frame clones, some missing. This sample has about 120,000 clones, with 90% to 97% found just once. Sequencing input: PBMCs. These TCRs come from a man between 18 and 29 years old in good health and CMV-seronegative. Both conserved end residues are trimmed from each CDR3. The order of the fields is clone size, V gene, J gene, CDR3 protein. For some rows the clone size is stated as once, few or many, or as a class when expanded; others skip it.

NA	TRBV28	TRBJ2-3	ASSLRLPKSTDTQY
NA	TRBV6-6	TRBJ2-7	ASRLDRAQAYEQY
NA	TRBV25-1	TRBJ2-1	ASSVRLAGAYNEQF
NA	TRBV4-3	TRBJ1-1	ASRPVGQGSLHTEAF
NA	TRBV7-6	TRBJ1-1	ASSPTGLNTEAF
few	TRBV2	TRBJ2-5	ASRGAWDWETQY
NA	TRBV7-2	TRBJ2-7	ASSLEFHSSQY
NA	TRBV11-3	TRBJ2-5	ASSLGAQKGGFQETQY
once	TRBV28	TRBJ1-2	ASTTDRGFGYT
NA	TRBV5-4	TRBJ2-2	ASSFYEPGELF
NA	TRBV7-8	TRBJ2-7	ASSLASGGEQY
NA	TRBV9	TRBJ2-2	ASSVGGDTGELF
NA	TRBV5-1	TRBJ2-3	ASSSSDHEADTQY
NA	TRBV27	TRBJ2-7	ASSPDRGEQY
NA	TRBV7-2	TRBJ2-1	ASKKAGGPYNEQF
NA	TRBV28	TRBJ1-5	AESGMNQPQH
NA	TRBV5-1	TRBJ2-7	ASSPGLAVTYEQY
NA	TRBV9	TRBJ2-3	ASSPRYGFSTDTQY
NA	TRBV5-4	TRBJ1-4	ASSLRQGASNEKLF
NA	TRBV5-1	TRBJ1-5	ASSPGQFNQPQH
NA	TRBV28	TRBJ2-1	ASSFPAAGAYNEQF
NA	TRBV6-5	TRBJ1-2	ASRTTGPYGYT
NA	TRBV19	TRBJ1-5	ASSVQGPGNQPQH
NA	TRBV6-5	TRBJ1-2	ASSNPGGLYGYT
NA	TRBV19	TRBJ2-4	ASSIGTLSKNIQY